The T cell receptor beta chain described here comes from a study of CD8+ T cells in alopecia areata. Sequencing templates came from extracted RNA that was reverse transcribed into cDNA. Here immunoSEQ multiplex PCR was the method, and the copy in TCRdb shows in-frame clones only, minus some. The sample shows tens of thousands of clones, 60% to 85% of them seen only once. Points from the study as a whole: Resident alphabeta T-cell populations of normal skin are likewise subject to sequencing in scalp samples.

The study team obtained lesional scalp punch biopsies and peripheral blood from alopecia areata patients. With regard to this clone: Its specificity is unknown.

The receptor comes from a human donor with alopecia areata. Sequenced material: NKG2D-low CD8+ T cells sorted from blood.

The CDR3 sequence: CASSGQGVASEQFF. DNA for the CDR3: TGTGCCAGTAGTGGACAGGGTGTGGCGAGTGAGCAGTTCTTC. V and J are TRBV19 and TRBJ2-1, with 8 bases identical to TRBD1. CDR3 length equals 14 residues. Losses at the gene ends were 5 bases for V and 9 bases for J; bases not matched to a gene: 9. Germline-derived CDR1 and CDR2 are LNHDA and SQIVND (reference sequence).